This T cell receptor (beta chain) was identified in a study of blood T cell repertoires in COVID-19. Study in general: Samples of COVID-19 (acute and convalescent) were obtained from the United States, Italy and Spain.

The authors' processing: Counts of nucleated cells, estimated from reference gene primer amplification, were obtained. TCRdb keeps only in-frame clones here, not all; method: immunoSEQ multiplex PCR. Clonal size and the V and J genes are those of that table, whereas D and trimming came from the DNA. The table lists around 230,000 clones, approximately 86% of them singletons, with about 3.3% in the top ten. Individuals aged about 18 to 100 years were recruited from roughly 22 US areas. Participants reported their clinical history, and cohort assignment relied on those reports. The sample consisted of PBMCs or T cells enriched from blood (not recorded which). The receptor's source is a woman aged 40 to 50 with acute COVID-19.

The CDR3 region has the DNA TGTGCCAGCTCCCCCGGACTATTGAGTGAGCAGTTCTTC. This encodes CASSPGLLSEQFF. The chain combines TRBV9 with TRBJ2-1; a weak D match, TRBD2 (6 bases). CDR3 size: 13 residues. The ends were cut back, 7 bases at V and 9 bases at J, with 17 bases in the middle. The germline CDR1 and CDR2 sequences are SGDLS and YYNGEE.